The clone carrying this TCR beta chain was seen only a few times. Its antigen is not identified. This sample is drawn from a study of shared clonotypes between healthy human individuals. Study observations and caveats: Sharing across four donors was seen in roughly 5.2% of naive CD4 clonotypes. Among donors, sharing of clonotypes was expected to be affected by sequencing depth. Non-shared clonotypes displayed generation probabilities falling below those of clonotypes present in all four donors.

The CDR3 has 16 residues. V shed 3 bases and J shed 11 bases, with 23 bases lying between them. CDR1 LNHDA and CDR2 SQIVND come from the germline V gene (reference sequence). Clones were sequenced by immunoSEQ multiplex PCR, and TCRdb holds only the in-frame ones, with some missing. This table has nearly 750,000 clones, around 70% appearing once. The gene calls are TRBV19 and TRBJ2-1, with D perhaps assigned TRBD1 or TRBD2 (5 bases each). The receptor was derived from a woman in her 30s in good health. What was sequenced was memory CD4+ T cells sorted from blood. The subset is: CD45RA-negative fraction. The CDR3 protein is CASSIGDRSSARKQFF. DNA for the CDR3: TGTGCCAGTAGTATTGGGGACCGATCGTCGGCGAGGAAGCAGTTCTTC.